This T cell receptor beta chain is drawn from a study of shared clonotypes between healthy human individuals. The overall study: Each donor contributed plates that comprised three CD4 naive, three CD4 memory, two CD8 naive and one CD8 memory.

Whole-study results and caveats: The expectation was that sequencing depth would affect clonotype sharing among donors.

This CDR3 is built from 13 residues. Germline CDR1 reads MGHRA; CDR2 reads YSYEKL. Trimming took off 1 base at V and 3 bases at J, with 7 bases between the two ends. Of note for this clone: Its antigen is still unknown.

Libraries were prepared by immunoSEQ multiplex PCR; TCRdb keeps only in-frame clonotypes and omits some of them. The sample lists roughly 2.5 million clones, around nine tenths occurring once. V gene TRBV4-1 combines with J gene TRBJ2-7; D is uncertain. The sequenced material came from naive CD4+ T cells sorted from blood. The subset: CD45RA+ positively selected. The source is a man between 18 and 35 years old in good health. This CDR3 reads CASSQGPDYEQYF. In nucleotides, the CDR3 is TGCGCCAGCAGCCAAGGTCCAGACTACGAGCAGTACTTC.